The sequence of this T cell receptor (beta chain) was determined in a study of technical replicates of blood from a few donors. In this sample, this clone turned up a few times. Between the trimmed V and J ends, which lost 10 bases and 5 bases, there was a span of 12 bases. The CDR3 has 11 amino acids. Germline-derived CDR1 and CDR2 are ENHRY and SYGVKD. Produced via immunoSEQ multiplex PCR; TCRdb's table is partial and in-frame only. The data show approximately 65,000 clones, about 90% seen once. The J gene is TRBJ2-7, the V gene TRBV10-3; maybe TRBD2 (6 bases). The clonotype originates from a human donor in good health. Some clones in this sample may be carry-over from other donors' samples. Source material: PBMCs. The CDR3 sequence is CATSPGDEQYF. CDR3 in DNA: TGTGCCACCTCCCCGGGAGACGAGCAGTACTTC.